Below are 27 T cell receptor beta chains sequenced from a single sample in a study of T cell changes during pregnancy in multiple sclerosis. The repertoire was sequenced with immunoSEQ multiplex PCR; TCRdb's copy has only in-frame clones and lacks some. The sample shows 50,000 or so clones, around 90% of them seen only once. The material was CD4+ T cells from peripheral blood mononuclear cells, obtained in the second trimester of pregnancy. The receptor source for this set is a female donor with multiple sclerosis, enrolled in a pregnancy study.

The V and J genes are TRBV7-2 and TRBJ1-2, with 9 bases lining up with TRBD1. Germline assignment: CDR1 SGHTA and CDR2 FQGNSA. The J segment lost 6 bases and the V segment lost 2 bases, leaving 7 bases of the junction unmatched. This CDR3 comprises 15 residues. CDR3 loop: CASSLFSRTGDGYTF. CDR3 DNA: TGTGCCAGCAGCTTATTTTCTCGGACAGGGGATGGCTACACCTTC.

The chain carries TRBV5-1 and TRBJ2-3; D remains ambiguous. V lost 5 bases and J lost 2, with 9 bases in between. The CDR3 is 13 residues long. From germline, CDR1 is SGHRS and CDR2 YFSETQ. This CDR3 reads CASSSLPTDTQYF. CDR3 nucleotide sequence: TGCGCCAGCAGTTCTCTCCCCACAGATACGCAGTATTTT.

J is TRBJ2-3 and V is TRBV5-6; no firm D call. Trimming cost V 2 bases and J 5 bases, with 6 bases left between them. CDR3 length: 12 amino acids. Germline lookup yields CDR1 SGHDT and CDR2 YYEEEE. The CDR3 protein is CASSFSVDTQYF. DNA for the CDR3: TGTGCCAGCAGCTTTTCGGTAGATACGCAGTATTTT.

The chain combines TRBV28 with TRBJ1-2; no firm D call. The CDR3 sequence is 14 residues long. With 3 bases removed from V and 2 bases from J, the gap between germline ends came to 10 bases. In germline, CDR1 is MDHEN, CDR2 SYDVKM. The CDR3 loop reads CASSFPGQNYGYTF. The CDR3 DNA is TGTGCCAGCAGTTTCCCTGGGCAGAACTATGGCTACACCTTC.

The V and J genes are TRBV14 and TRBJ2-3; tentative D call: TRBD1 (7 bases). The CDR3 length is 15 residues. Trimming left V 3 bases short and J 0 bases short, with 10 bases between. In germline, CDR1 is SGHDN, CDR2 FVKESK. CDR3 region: CASSQQGGSTDTQYF. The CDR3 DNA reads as TGTGCCAGCAGCCAGCAGGGGGGTAGCACAGATACGCAGTATTTT. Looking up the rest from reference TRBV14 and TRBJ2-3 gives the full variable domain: EAGVTQFPSHSVIEKGQTVTLRCDPISGHDNLYWYRRVMGKEIKFLLHFVKESKQDESGMPNNRFLAERTGGTYSTLKVQPAELEDSGVYFCASSQQGGSTDTQYFGPGTRLTVL.

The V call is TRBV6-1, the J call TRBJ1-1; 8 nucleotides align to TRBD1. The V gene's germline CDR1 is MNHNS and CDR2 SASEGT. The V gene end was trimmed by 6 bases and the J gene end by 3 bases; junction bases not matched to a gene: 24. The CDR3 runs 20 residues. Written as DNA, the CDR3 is TGTGCCAGCAGCGAAAGGCTCCTGTCAGGGGGCCATCAAGAGGACACTGAAGCTTTCTTT. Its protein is CASSERLLSGGHQEDTEAFF.

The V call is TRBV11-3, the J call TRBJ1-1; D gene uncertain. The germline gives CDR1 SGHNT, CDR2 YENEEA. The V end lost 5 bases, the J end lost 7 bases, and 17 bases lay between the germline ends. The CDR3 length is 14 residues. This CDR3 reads CASSPSDGESEAFF. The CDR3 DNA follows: TGTGCCAGCAGCCCATCGGACGGGGAGAGTGAAGCTTTCTTT. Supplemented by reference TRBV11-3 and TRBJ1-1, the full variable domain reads EAGVVQSPRYKIIEKKQPVAFWCNPISGHNTLYWYLQNLGQGPELLIRYENEEAVDDSQLPKDRFSAERLKGVDSTLKIQPAELGDSAVYLCASSPSDGESEAFFGQGTRLTVV.

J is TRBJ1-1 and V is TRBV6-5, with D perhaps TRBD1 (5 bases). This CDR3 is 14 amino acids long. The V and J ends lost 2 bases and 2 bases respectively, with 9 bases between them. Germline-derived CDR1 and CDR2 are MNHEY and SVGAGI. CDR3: CASSYRQTNTEAFF. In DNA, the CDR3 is TGTGCCAGCAGTTACCGACAGACTAACACTGAAGCTTTCTTT.

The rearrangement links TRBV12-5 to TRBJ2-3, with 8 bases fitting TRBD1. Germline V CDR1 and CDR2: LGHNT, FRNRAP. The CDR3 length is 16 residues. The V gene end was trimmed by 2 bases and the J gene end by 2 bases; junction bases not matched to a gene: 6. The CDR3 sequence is CASGLILDRDTDTQYF. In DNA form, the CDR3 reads TGTGCTAGTGGTTTGATCCTGGACAGGGACACAGATACGCAGTATTTT. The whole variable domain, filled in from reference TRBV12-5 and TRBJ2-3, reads DARVTQTPRHKVTEMGQEVTMRCQPILGHNTVFWYRQTMMQGLELLAYFRNRAPLDDSGMPKDRFSAEMPDATLATLKIQPSEPRDSAVYFCASGLILDRDTDTQYFGPGTRLTVL.

As DNA, the CDR3 is TGTGCCAGCAGCTTCTACAGGGTCCCCCTCTATGGCTACACCTTC. This codes for CASSFYRVPLYGYTF. The rearrangement uses TRBV5-6 and TRBJ1-2, with D maybe TRBD1 (6 bases). Germline V lookup: CDR1 SGHDT, CDR2 YYEEEE. V lost 2 bases to trimming and J lost 4 bases, with 15 bases between them. The CDR3 runs to 15 residues.

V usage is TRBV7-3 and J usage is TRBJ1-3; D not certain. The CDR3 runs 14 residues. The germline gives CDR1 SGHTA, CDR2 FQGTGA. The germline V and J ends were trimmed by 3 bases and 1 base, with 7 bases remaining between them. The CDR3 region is CASSLSSSGNTIYF. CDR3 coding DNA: TGTGCCAGCAGCTTGTCCTCTTCTGGAAACACCATATATTTT.

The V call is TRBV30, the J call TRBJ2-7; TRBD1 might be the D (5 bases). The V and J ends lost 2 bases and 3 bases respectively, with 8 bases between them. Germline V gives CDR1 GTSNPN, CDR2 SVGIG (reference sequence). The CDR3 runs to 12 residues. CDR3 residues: CAWSPGYYEQYF. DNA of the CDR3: TGTGCCTGGAGTCCAGGGTACTACGAGCAGTACTTC.

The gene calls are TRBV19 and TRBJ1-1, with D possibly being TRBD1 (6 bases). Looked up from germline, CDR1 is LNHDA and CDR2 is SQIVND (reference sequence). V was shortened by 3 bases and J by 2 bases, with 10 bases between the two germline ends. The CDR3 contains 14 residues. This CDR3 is CASSILQGNTEAFF. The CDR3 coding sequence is TGTGCCAGTAGTATCTTACAGGGAAACACTGAAGCTTTCTTT.

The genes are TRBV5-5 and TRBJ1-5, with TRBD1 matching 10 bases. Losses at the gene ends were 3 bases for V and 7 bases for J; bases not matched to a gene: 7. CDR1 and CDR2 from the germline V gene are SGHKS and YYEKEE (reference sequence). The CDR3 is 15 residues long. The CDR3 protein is CASSWDRGEFQPQHF. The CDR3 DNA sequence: TGTGCCAGCAGCTGGGACAGGGGAGAATTCCAGCCCCAGCATTTT.

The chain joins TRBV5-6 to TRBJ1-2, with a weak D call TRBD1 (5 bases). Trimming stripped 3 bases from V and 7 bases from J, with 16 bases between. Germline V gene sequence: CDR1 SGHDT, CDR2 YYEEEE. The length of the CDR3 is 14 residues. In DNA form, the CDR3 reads TGTGCCAGCAGCTCCGCCGGGGGGGGAATTGGCTACACCTTC. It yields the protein CASSSAGGGIGYTF.

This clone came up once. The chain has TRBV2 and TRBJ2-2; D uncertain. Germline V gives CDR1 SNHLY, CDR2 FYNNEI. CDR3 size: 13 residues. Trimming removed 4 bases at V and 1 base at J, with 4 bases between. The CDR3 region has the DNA TGTGCCAGCAGTGTAGAGAACACCGGGGAGCTGTTTTTT. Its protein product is CASSVENTGELFF. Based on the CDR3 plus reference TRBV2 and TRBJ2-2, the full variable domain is EPEVTQTPSHQVTQMGQEVILRCVPISNHLYFYWYRQILGQKVEFLVSFYNNEISEKSEIFDDQFSVERPDGSNFTLKIRSTKLEDSAMYFCASSVENTGELFFGEGSRLTVL.

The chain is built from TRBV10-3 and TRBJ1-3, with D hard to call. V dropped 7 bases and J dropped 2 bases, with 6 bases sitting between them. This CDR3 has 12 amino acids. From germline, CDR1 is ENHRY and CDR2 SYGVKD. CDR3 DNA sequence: TGTGCCATCAAGGGAGCTGGAAACACCATATATTTT. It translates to CAIKGAGNTIYF.

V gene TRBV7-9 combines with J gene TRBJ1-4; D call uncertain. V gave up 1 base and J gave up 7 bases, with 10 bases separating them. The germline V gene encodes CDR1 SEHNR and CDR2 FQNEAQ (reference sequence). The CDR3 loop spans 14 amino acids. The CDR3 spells CASSLGGTLEKLFF. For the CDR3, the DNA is TGTGCCAGCAGCTTAGGAGGAACCCTTGAAAAACTGTTTTTT. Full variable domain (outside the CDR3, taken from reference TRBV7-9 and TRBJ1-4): DTGVSQNPRHKITKRGQNVTFRCDPISEHNRLYWYRQTLGQGPEFLTYFQNEAQLEKSRLLSDRFSAERPKGSFSTLEIQRTEQGDSAMYLCASSLGGTLEKLFFGSGTQLSVL.

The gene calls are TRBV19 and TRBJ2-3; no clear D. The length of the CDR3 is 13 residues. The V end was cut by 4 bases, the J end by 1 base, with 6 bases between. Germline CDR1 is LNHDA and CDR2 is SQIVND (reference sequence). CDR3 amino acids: CASSTLGTDTQYF. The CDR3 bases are TGTGCCAGTAGTACCCTCGGCACAGATACGCAGTATTTT. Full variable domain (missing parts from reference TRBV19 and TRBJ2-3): DGGITQSPKYLFRKEGQNVTLSCEQNLNHDAMYWYRQDPGQGLRLIYYSQIVNDFQKGDIAEGYSVSREKKESFPLTVTSAQKNPTAFYLCASSTLGTDTQYFGPGTRLTVL.

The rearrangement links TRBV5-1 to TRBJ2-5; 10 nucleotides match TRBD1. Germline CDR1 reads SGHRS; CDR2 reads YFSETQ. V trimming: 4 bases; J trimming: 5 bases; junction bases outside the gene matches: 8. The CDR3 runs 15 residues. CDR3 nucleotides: TGCGCCAGCAGCCCGGGACAGGGGCTCTGGGAGACCCAGTACTTC. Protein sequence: CASSPGQGLWETQYF.

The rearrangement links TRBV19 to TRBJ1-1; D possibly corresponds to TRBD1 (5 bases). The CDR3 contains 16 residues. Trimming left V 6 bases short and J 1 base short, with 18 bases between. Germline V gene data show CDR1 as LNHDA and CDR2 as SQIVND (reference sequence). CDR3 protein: CASRGVWRAPNTEAFF. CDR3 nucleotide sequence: TGTGCCAGTAGGGGGGTGTGGAGGGCCCCGAACACTGAAGCTTTCTTT.

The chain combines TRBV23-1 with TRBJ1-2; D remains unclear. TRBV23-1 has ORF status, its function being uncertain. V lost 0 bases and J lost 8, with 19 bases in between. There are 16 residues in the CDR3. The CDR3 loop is CASSQSKLTKAGGYTF. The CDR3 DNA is TGCGCCAGCAGTCAATCTAAGCTCACTAAAGCGGGGGGCTACACCTTC.

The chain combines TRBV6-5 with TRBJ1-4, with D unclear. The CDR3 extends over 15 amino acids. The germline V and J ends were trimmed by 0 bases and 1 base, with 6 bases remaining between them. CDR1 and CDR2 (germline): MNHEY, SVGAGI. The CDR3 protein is CASSYSSQTNEKLFF. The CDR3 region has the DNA TGTGCCAGCAGTTACTCGAGTCAAACTAATGAAAAACTGTTTTTT.

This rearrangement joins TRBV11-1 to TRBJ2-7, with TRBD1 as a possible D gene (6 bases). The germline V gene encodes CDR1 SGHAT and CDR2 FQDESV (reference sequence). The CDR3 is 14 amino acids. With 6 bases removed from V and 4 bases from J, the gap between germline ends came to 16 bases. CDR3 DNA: TGTGCCAGCAGACATGAACGCAGGGGATACGAGCAGTACTTC. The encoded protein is CASRHERRGYEQYF.

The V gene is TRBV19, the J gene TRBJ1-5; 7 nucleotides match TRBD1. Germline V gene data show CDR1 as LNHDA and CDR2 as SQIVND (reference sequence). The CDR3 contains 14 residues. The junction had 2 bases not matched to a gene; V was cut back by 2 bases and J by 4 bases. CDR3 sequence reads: CASSISGGNQPQHF. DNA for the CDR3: TGTGCCAGTAGTATATCAGGGGGAAATCAGCCCCAGCATTTT.

CDR3: CASSSGTGGEQYF. CDR3 nucleotides: TGTGCCAGCAGTTCCGGGACAGGGGGCGAGCAGTACTTC. The chain combines TRBV6-4 with TRBJ2-7; 11 bases match TRBD1. Germline V gene data show CDR1 as MRHNA and CDR2 as SNTAGT. This CDR3 is 13 amino acids long. The V and J ends lost 5 bases and 6 bases, in that order; junction bases with no gene match: 3.

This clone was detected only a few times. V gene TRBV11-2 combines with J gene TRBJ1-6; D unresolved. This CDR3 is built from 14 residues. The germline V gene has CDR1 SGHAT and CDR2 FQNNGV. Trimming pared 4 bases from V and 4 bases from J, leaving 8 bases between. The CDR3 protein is CASSSSSYNSPLHF. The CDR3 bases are TGTGCCAGCAGCTCGTCGTCTTATAATTCACCCCTCCACTTT.